The entry that follows covers one T cell receptor (beta chain) sequence. This record belongs to a study of blood T cell repertoires in COVID-19. Overall study context: Sample material is recorded as cDNA or gDNA derived from T cells, B-cell-depleted T cells, or PBMCs.

Methods used by the authors: Estimates of nucleated cell counts were drawn from the amplification of reference gene primers. Method: immunoSEQ multiplex PCR; TCRdb's copy keeps in-frame clones and lacks some. The V and J calls and the clone size are those of that table, but D and trimming were determined from the DNA. The data contain 250,000 to 300,000 clones, roughly 90% of them singletons. The ends lost 4 bases at V and 3 bases at J; junction bases unmatched: 8. This CDR3 is built from 16 residues. CDR1 and CDR2 from the germline V gene are SNHLY and FYNNEI. The chain carries TRBV2 and TRBJ1-1, with 10 bases fitting TRBD1. The clonotype was recovered from a woman in her 30s with COVID-19, enrolled during active disease. Sequenced material: peripheral blood. CDR3 sequence reads: CASSADRGRGDTEAFF. The CDR3 nucleotides read TGTGCCAGCAGTGCCGACAGGGGGCGAGGGGACACTGAAGCTTTCTTT.